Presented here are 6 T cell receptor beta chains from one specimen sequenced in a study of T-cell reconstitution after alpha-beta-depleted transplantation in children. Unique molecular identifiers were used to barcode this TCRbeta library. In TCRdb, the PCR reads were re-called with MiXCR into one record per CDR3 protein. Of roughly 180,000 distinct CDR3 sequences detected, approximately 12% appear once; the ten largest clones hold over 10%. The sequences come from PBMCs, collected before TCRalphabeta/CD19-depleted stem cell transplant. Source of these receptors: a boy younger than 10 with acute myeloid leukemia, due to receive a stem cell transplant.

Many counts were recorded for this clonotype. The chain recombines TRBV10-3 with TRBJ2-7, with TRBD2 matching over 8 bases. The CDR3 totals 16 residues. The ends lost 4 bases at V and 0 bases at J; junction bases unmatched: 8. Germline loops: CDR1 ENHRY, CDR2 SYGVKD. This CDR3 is CAISGDSGATSYEQYF. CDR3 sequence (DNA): TGTGCCATCAGTGGGGATAGCGGGGCTACCTCCTACGAGCAGTACTTC.

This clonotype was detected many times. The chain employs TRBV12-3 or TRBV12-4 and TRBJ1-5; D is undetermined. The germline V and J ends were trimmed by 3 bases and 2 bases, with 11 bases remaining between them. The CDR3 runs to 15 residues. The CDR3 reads CASSLGGGRNQPQHF. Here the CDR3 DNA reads TGTGCCAGCAGTTTGGGTGGAGGGCGCAATCAGCCCCAGCATTTT.

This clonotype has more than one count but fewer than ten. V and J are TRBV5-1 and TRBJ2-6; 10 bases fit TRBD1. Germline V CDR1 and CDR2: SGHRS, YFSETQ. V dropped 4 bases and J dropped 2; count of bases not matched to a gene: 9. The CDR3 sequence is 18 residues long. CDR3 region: CASSGDRGLAPGANVLTF. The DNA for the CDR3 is TGCGCCAGCAGCGGGGACAGGGGTTTGGCTCCTGGGGCCAACGTCCTGACTTTC.

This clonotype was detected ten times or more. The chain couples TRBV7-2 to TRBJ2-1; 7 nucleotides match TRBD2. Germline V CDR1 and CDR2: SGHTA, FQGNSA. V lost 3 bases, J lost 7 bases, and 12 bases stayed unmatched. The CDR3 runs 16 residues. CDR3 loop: CASSFTTSAPLNEQFF. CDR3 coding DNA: TGTGCCAGCAGCTTCACAACTAGCGCCCCTTTGAATGAGCAGTTCTTC.

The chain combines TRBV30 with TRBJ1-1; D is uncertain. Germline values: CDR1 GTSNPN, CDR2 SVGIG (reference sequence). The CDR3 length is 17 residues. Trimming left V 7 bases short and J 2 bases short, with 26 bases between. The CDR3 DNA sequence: TGTGCCTCCTTCCCCACGAACCTGAAACCCTCAAACACTGAAGCTTTCTTT. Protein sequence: CASFPTNLKPSNTEAFF.

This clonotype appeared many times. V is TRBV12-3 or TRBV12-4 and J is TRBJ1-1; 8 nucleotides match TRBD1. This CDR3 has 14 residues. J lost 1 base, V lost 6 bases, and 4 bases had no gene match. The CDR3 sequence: CASRAGQENTEAFF. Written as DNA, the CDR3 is TGTGCCAGCAGAGCGGGACAGGAGAACACTGAAGCTTTCTTT.